These T cell receptor beta chains were read from a single sample in a study of blood T cell repertoires in COVID-19. The table came from immunoSEQ multiplex PCR; TCRdb's copy has only in-frame clones and leaves some out. The repertoire consists of 450,000 or so clones, with approximately 90% occurring once and the leading ten covering 0.7% to 0.85%. Material for sequencing was peripheral blood. The receptors derive from a man aged 18-30 years with COVID-19, enrolled during active disease. CDR3s include the opening cysteine and the closing phenylalanine or tryptophan. The D gene is left open where the match is weak. Expanded clones are given a class, and other clones once, few, many or no size at all.

CDR3 length | J gene | V gene | clone size | D gene | CDR3 protein | CDR3 DNA
13 | TRBJ2-5 | TRBV2 | NA | TRBD1 | CASTGQEQETQYF | TGTGCCAGCACCGGACAGGAACAAGAGACCCAGTACTTC
13 | TRBJ1-2 | TRBV6-5 | few | TRBD1 | CASSPLGQEGYTF | TGTGCCAGCAGTCCCCTCGGACAGGAGGGCTACACCTTC
18 | TRBJ2-5 | TRBV5-1 | NA | TRBD2 | CASSLDTSGGPTVETQYF | TGCGCCAGCAGCTTGGATACTAGCGGGGGGCCTACGGTTGAGACCCAGTACTTC
16 | TRBJ2-3 | TRBV5-1 | NA | NA | CASSLDPATSTDTQYF | TGCGCCAGCAGCTTGGATCCAGCGACTAGCACAGATACGCAGTATTTT
19 | TRBJ1-4 | TRBV7-9 | NA | TRBD1 | CASSPGGGLNPPSNEKLFF | TGTGCCAGCAGCCCCGGAGGGGGCTTAAATCCGCCCTCAAATGAAAAACTGTTTTTT
14 | TRBJ2-7 | TRBV5-1 | NA | NA | CASSLAPGEYEQYF | TGCGCCAGCAGCTTGGCCCCAGGCGAATACGAGCAGTACTTC
14 | TRBJ2-3 | TRBV7-9 | NA | TRBD1 | CASNGQGIRDTQYF | TGTGCCAGCAACGGACAGGGAATCCGAGATACGCAGTATTTT
14 | TRBJ1-2 | TRBV5-4 | once | TRBD1 | CASSSAGGGYGYTF | TGTGCCAGCAGCTCTGCAGGGGGAGGCTATGGCTACACCTTC
15 | TRBJ2-2 | TRBV5-6 | NA | TRBD1 | CASSLRDRATGELFF | TGTGCCAGCAGCTTAAGGGACAGGGCCACCGGGGAGCTGTTTTTT
16 | TRBJ2-7 | TRBV3-1/TRBV3-2 | NA | TRBD1 | CASSLERLTGGDEQYF | TGTGCCAGCAGCCTCGAAAGACTTACAGGGGGCGACGAGCAGTACTTC
13 | TRBJ2-5 | TRBV30 | NA | TRBD2 | CAWSQGLQETQYF | TGTGCCTGGAGTCAGGGACTACAAGAGACCCAGTACTTC
14 | TRBJ2-7 | TRBV28 | NA | NA | CASSLDAGAGEQYF | TGTGCCAGCAGTTTGGACGCGGGGGCGGGGGAGCAGTACTTC
17 | TRBJ2-7 | TRBV3-1/TRBV3-2 | NA | NA | CASSQRPGFRTSYEQYF | TGTGCCAGCAGCCAACGACCGGGATTCCGAACCTCCTACGAGCAGTACTTC
15 | TRBJ2-2 | TRBV5-8 | NA | NA | CASSLTGSNTGELFF | TGTGCCAGCAGCTTGACGGGATCGAACACCGGGGAGCTGTTTTTT
15 | TRBJ2-7 | TRBV6-2/TRBV6-3 | NA | NA | CASSPGVTTPYEQYF | TGTGCCAGCAGCCCAGGGGTCACAACCCCCTACGAGCAGTACTTC
11 | TRBJ2-1 | TRBV20-1 | NA | NA | CSAARGTEQFF | TGCAGTGCTGCCCGCGGAACTGAGCAGTTCTTC
12 | TRBJ2-7 | TRBV29-1 | NA | TRBD2 | CSVGLGRDEQYF | TGCAGCGTTGGTCTCGGGAGGGACGAGCAGTACTTC
16 | TRBJ2-2 | TRBV7-2 | NA | NA | CASSLSTAANTGELFF | TGTGCCAGCAGCCTTAGTACAGCGGCGAACACCGGGGAGCTGTTTTTT
15 | TRBJ1-4 | TRBV18 | NA | TRBD1 | CASSPQGQVNEKLFF | TGTGCCAGCTCACCACAGGGACAGGTGAATGAAAAACTGTTTTTT
16 | TRBJ2-3 | TRBV2 | NA | TRBD2 | CASSERTSLGADTQYF | TGTGCCAGCAGTGAGAGGACTAGCTTAGGGGCAGATACGCAGTATTTT
16 | TRBJ2-1 | TRBV9 | NA | TRBD2 | CASSVGLAGLNNEQFF | TGTGCCAGCAGCGTGGGACTAGCGGGACTCAACAATGAGCAGTTCTTC
15 | TRBJ1-1 | TRBV5-6 | NA | NA | CASSLGDKLNTEAFF | TGTGCCAGCAGCCTAGGGGACAAATTAAACACTGAAGCTTTCTTT
12 | TRBJ1-2 | TRBV5-4 | few | NA | CASSGNNYGYTF | TGTGCCAGCTCCGGGAATAACTATGGCTACACCTTC
15 | TRBJ1-2 | TRBV5-1 | NA | NA | CASSFQGHGSYGYTF | TGCGCCAGCAGCTTTCAGGGGCACGGGTCGTATGGCTACACCTTC
12 | TRBJ1-1 | TRBV6-5 | NA | NA | CASSYWQGEAFF | TGTGCCAGCAGTTACTGGCAGGGAGAAGCTTTCTTT
14 | TRBJ1-1 | TRBV5-1 | NA | NA | CASSYQDRNTEAFF | TGCGCCAGCAGCTATCAGGACAGGAACACTGAAGCTTTCTTT
15 | TRBJ2-1 | TRBV7-6 | NA | TRBD2 | CASSLGLAAQNEQFF | TGTGCCAGCAGCTTGGGACTAGCGGCCCAGAATGAGCAGTTCTTC
13 | TRBJ1-1 | TRBV10-1 | NA | TRBD1 | CATRTGKNTEAFF | TGCGCCACTCGGACAGGGAAAAACACTGAAGCTTTCTTT
13 | TRBJ1-5 | TRBV6-5 | few | NA | CASNIELNQPQHF | TGTGCCAGCAACATCGAATTAAATCAGCCCCAGCATTTT
13 | TRBJ2-3 | TRBV12-3/TRBV12-4 | NA | NA | CASSFLGADTQYF | TGTGCCAGCAGTTTTCTTGGAGCAGATACGCAGTATTTT
14 | TRBJ2-7 | TRBV9 | NA | NA | CASSVGLSSYEQYF | TGTGCCAGCAGCGTAGGCCTGAGCTCCTACGAGCAGTACTTC
14 | TRBJ2-7 | TRBV12-5 | NA | NA | CASGIGHRGYEQYF | TGTGCTAGTGGCATCGGACACAGAGGCTACGAGCAGTACTTC
16 | TRBJ2-7 | TRBV7-2 | few | NA | CASSFQGTTSSYEQYF | TGTGCCAGCAGCTTTCAGGGGACTACCAGCTCCTACGAGCAGTACTTC
14 | TRBJ2-1 | TRBV2 | NA | NA | CASSRLLPGTEQFF | TGTGCCAGCAGCAGATTACTACCCGGGACAGAGCAGTTCTTC
18 | TRBJ2-3 | TRBV3-1/TRBV3-2 | NA | TRBD2 | CASSQEGLAGGGTDTQYF | TGTGCCAGCAGCCAAGAGGGACTAGCGGGGGGTGGGACAGATACGCAGTATTTT
14 | TRBJ2-1 | TRBV2 | NA | TRBD1 | CASSSGQHYNEQFF | TGTGCCAGCAGTTCGGGACAGCATTACAATGAGCAGTTCTTC
15 | TRBJ2-7 | TRBV4-1 | once | NA | CASSQGGHYPYEQYF | TGCGCCAGCAGCCAAGGAGGACATTACCCCTACGAGCAGTACTTC
16 | TRBJ2-5 | TRBV18 | NA | NA | CASSLGQTQSQETQYF | TGTGCCAGCTCACTAGGACAAACACAATCCCAAGAGACCCAGTACTTC
13 | TRBJ2-7 | TRBV4-1 | NA | NA | CASSVSIPYEQYF | TGCGCCAGCAGCGTGTCAATTCCCTACGAGCAGTACTTC
14 | TRBJ1-2 | TRBV6-6 | few | NA | CASSYGPGNGGYTF | TGTGCCAGCAGTTACGGGCCAGGGAATGGTGGCTACACCTTC
14 | TRBJ1-2 | TRBV19 | NA | TRBD1 | CASTPADRADGYTF | TGTGCCAGTACCCCGGCGGACAGGGCCGATGGCTACACCTTC
14 | TRBJ1-6 | TRBV5-4 | NA | TRBD1 | CASSLVAGGSPLHF | TGTGCCAGCAGCTTGGTGGCAGGGGGTTCACCCCTCCACTTT
15 | TRBJ2-7 | TRBV24-1 | NA | TRBD2 | CATSPSSGRTYEQYF | TGTGCCACCAGCCCCTCTAGCGGGCGGACCTACGAGCAGTACTTC
16 | TRBJ1-2 | TRBV4-1 | NA | TRBD1 | CASSQAFGTGGEGYTF | TGCGCCAGCAGCCAAGCCTTCGGGACAGGGGGCGAGGGCTACACCTTC
16 | TRBJ2-1 | TRBV10-3 | NA | TRBD2 | CAITGTSGGSYNEQFF | TGTGCCATCACCGGGACTAGCGGAGGTTCCTACAATGAGCAGTTCTTC
16 | TRBJ1-1 | TRBV2 | NA | TRBD1 | CASSGTKQGARAEAFF | TGTGCCAGCAGTGGAACTAAACAGGGGGCGCGGGCTGAAGCTTTCTTT
16 | TRBJ2-2 | TRBV7-9 | few | NA | CASTNSPTGKTGELFF | TGTGCCAGCACCAATTCCCCCACAGGGAAAACCGGGGAGCTGTTTTTT
14 | TRBJ2-3 | TRBV4-2 | once | NA | CASSQDKGGDTQYF | TGTGCCAGCAGCCAAGACAAGGGCGGGGATACGCAGTATTTT
15 | TRBJ2-5 | TRBV15 | NA | NA | CATSRDQGDQETQYF | TGTGCCACCAGCAGAGATCAAGGGGACCAAGAGACCCAGTACTTC
15 | TRBJ2-3 | TRBV3-1/TRBV3-2 | once | NA | CASSQARGTTDTQYF | TGTGCCAGCAGCCAGGCAAGGGGGACCACAGATACGCAGTATTTT
13 | TRBJ2-3 | TRBV5-4 | NA | NA | CASSFQVADTQYF | TGTGCCAGCAGCTTTCAGGTGGCAGATACGCAGTATTTT
15 | TRBJ2-5 | TRBV14 | NA | NA | CASSQDMFRVETQYF | TGTGCCAGCAGCCAAGATATGTTCAGGGTAGAGACCCAGTACTTC
14 | TRBJ1-3 | TRBV7-8 | NA | TRBD1 | CASSPETGAYTIYF | TGTGCCAGCAGCCCAGAAACAGGGGCGTACACCATATATTTT
14 | TRBJ2-7 | TRBV7-2 | NA | TRBD1 | CASSSQTGSYEQYF | TGTGCCAGCAGCTCCCAGACAGGGTCCTACGAGCAGTACTTC